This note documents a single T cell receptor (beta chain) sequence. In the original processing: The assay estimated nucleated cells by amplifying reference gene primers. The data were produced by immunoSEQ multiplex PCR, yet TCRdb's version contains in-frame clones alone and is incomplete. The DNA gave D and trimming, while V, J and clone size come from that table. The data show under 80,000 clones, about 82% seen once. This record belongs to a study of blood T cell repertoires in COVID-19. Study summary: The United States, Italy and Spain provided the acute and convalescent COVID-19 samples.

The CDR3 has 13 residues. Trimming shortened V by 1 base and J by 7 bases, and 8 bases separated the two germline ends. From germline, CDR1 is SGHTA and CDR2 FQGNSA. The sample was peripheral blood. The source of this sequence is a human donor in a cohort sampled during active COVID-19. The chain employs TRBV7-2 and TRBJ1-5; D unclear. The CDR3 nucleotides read TGTGCCAGCAGCTTAGTTAGCCTGCAGCCCCAGCATTTT. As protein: CASSLVSLQPQHF.